The clone carrying this T cell receptor beta chain has more than one count but fewer than ten. The sample comes from a study of beta chain features in type 1 diabetes. The CDR3 is 14 residues long. Per germline, CDR1 SGHTA and CDR2 FQGNSA. The ends were cut back, 1 base at V and 7 bases at J, with 10 bases in the middle. Expressed TCRB transcripts got sequenced, as all isolated RNA was reverse transcribed. Sequencing used immunoSEQ multiplex PCR; TCRdb keeps in-frame clones, though not all of them. The profile shows about 160,000 clones, over 7.5% of them singletons. The sample comprised central memory CD4+ T cells from blood. The rearrangement uses TRBV7-2 and TRBJ1-4; D gene ambiguous. The clonotype was recovered from a man aged 18 to 30 in good health. In DNA, the CDR3 is TGTGCCAGCAGCTTAGGCCAGGAGGGTGAAAAACTGTTTTTT. Translation gives CASSLGQEGEKLFF. Full variable domain (rest looked up from reference TRBV7-2 and TRBJ1-4): GAGVSQSPSNKVTEKGKDVELRCDPISGHTALYWYRQSLGQGLEFLIYFQGNSAPDKSGLPSDRFSAERTGGSVSTLTIQRTQQEDSAVYLCASSLGQEGEKLFFGSGTQLSVL.